This T cell receptor beta chain came from a study of early T cells in non-severe SARS-CoV-2 infection. On the study more broadly: From unsorted whole blood, bulk RNA was sequenced, and the chains remained unpaired.

The study, taken as a whole, reports: The VDJdb matching leaned toward anti-spike CD8 responses and overlooked private and CD4 specificities.

This CDR3 is built from 13 residues. Trimming took 4 bases from V and 7 from J, leaving 13 bases between them. Germline V gene sequence: CDR1 SNHLY, CDR2 FYNNEI. Details on this clonotype: Antigen specificity is unknown.

Tagging with unique molecular identifiers was applied to individual cDNA molecules. TCRdb reprocessed the 5' RACE reads via MiXCR and lists one record per CDR3 protein. Of about 56,000 distinct CDR3 sequences in the sample, about 10% are singletons; the top ten hold under 7.5%. The V and J genes are TRBV2 and TRBJ1-2; no firm D call. The TCR sequence derives from an adult who was a healthcare worker with PCR-confirmed SARS-CoV-2 infection or an uninfected control (not recorded which). The specimen sequenced was whole blood. CDR3: CASSAVSRIGYTF. The CDR3 nucleotides are TGTGCCAGCAGTGCCGTCAGTCGTATTGGCTACACCTTC.